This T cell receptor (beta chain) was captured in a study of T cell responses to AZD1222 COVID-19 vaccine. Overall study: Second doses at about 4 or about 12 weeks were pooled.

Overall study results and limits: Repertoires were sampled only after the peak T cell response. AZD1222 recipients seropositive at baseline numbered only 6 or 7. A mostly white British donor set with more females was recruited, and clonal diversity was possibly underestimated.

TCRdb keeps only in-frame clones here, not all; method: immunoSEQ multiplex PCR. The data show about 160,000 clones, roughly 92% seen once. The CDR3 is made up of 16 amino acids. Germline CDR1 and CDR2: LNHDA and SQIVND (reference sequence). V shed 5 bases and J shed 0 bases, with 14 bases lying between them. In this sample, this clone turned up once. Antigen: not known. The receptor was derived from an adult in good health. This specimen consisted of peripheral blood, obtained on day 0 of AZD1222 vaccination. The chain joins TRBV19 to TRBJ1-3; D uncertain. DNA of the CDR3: TGTGCCAGTAGTCGCATGGTCGGGATCTCTGGAAACACCATATATTTT. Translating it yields CASSRMVGISGNTIYF.